Below, 10 T cell receptor beta chains from the same sample are listed, as sequenced in a study of cytomegalovirus exposure and HLA in healthy donors. Researchers ran the PCR with 60 Vbeta and 13 Jbeta primers. TCRdb's copy holds only in-frame clones and misses some; the assay was immunoSEQ multiplex PCR. The table shows 55,000 to 80,000 clones, with approximately 81% occurring only once. The material sequenced was PBMCs. The receptors stem from a woman aged 30 to 39 in good health and CMV-seropositive.

The chain recombines TRBV9 with TRBJ1-2; 8 bases match TRBD1. Germline CDR1 is SGDLS and CDR2 is YYNGEE. The V and J ends lost 3 bases and 6 bases, in that order; junction bases with no gene match: 10. The CDR3 runs 15 residues. The DNA of the CDR3 is TGTGCCAGCAGCGCTAGGGGGACAGGAACTAATGGCTACACCTTC. Protein: CASSARGTGTNGYTF. The complete variable domain, with remaining parts taken from reference TRBV9 and TRBJ1-2, reads DSGVTQTPKHLITATGQRVTLRCSPRSGDLSVYWYQQSLDQGLQFLIQYYNGEERAKGNILERFSAQQFPDLHSELNLSSLELGDSALYFCASSARGTGTNGYTFGSGTRLTVV.

The CDR3 nucleotides are TGTGCCAGCAGTGACCTAGCAAAAGATACGCAGTATTTT. It translates to CASSDLAKDTQYF. The J gene is TRBJ2-3, the V gene TRBV2, with a weak D call TRBD2 (5 bases). CDR1 is SNHLY, CDR2 FYNNEI, per germline. CDR3 length equals 13 residues. V lost 3 bases, J lost 5 bases, and 9 bases lay in between.

The genes are TRBV6-1 and TRBJ2-7; D might be TRBD2 (5 bases). Looked up from germline, CDR1 is MNHNS and CDR2 is SASEGT. V dropped 2 bases and J dropped 0 bases, with 11 bases sitting between them. CDR3 length: 15 amino acids. The CDR3 loop reads CASSEPGLGSYEQYF. In nucleotides, the CDR3 is TGTGCCAGCAGTGAACCCGGACTCGGCTCCTACGAGCAGTACTTC.

CDR3 DNA sequence: TGTGCCAGCAGTACTACTAGCGGGAGGGGGAATGAGCAGTTCTTC. Its translation: CASSTTSGRGNEQFF. The chain links TRBV6-6 to TRBJ2-1; 13 bases agree with TRBD2. Germline V gives CDR1 MNHNY, CDR2 SVGAGI (reference sequence). The V and J ends lost 5 bases and 7 bases, in that order; junction bases with no gene match: 5. CDR3 size: 15 residues.

The chain employs TRBV21-1 and TRBJ2-7; the D segment call TRBD2 is taken from the table without a DNA check. TRBV21-1 is annotated as a pseudogene. The CDR3 runs 14 residues. CDR3: CASSKDGGGYEQYF. The CDR3 DNA sequence: TGTGCCAGCAGCAAAGATGGCGGAGGTTACGAGCAGTACTTC.

The chain combines TRBV7-2 with TRBJ2-7, with D unclear. Germline V lookup: CDR1 SGHTA, CDR2 FQGNSA. Trimming left V 7 bases short and J 9 bases short, with 13 bases between. This CDR3 contains 11 residues. The CDR3 protein is CASTATQTQYF. The CDR3 DNA is TGTGCCAGCACCGCGACTCAAACGCAGTACTTC.

This clone was seen once. J is TRBJ2-3 and V is TRBV6-5; no clear D. The CDR3 totals 14 residues. Trimming cost V 6 bases and J 0 bases, with 10 bases left between them. CDR1 and CDR2 (germline): MNHEY, SVGAGI. The CDR3 nucleotides read TGTGCCAGCAGCCTACGCTCTAGCACAGATACGCAGTATTTT. Translation gives CASSLRSSTDTQYF.

This clone was seen more than once but under ten times. This sequence joins TRBV2 and TRBJ2-5; 9 bases map to TRBD1. V gave up 8 bases and J gave up 2 bases; unmatched junction bases: 9. The CDR3 covers 15 residues. Per the germline V gene, CDR1 is SNHLY and CDR2 is FYNNEI. The CDR3 sequence: CASRDRALTQETQYF. Written as DNA, the CDR3 is TGTGCCAGCCGGGACAGGGCCCTTACACAAGAGACCCAGTACTTC.

This chain's CDR3 is CASSLARDYGYTF. CDR3 sequence (DNA): TGTGCCAGCAGCTTAGCCCGGGACTATGGCTACACCTTC. V gene TRBV7-2 combines with J gene TRBJ1-2; D gene uncertain. V gave up 0 bases and J gave up 3 bases, with 5 bases separating them. From germline, CDR1 is SGHTA and CDR2 FQGNSA. The CDR3 contains 13 residues. The variable domain in full, completed from reference TRBV7-2 and TRBJ1-2, reads GAGVSQSPSNKVTEKGKDVELRCDPISGHTALYWYRQSLGQGLEFLIYFQGNSAPDKSGLPSDRFSAERTGGSVSTLTIQRTQQEDSAVYLCASSLARDYGYTFGSGTRLTVV.

CDR3 in amino acids: CASSVSGGAKNTEAFF. The CDR3 DNA follows: TGTGCCAGCAGCGTTTCGGGGGGGGCTAAGAACACTGAAGCTTTCTTT. The chain joins TRBV7-6 to TRBJ1-1; weak D call: TRBD1 (6 bases). The CDR3 length is 16 residues. Germline V gene data show CDR1 as SGHVS and CDR2 as FNYEAQ. V dropped 5 bases and J dropped 1 base, with 17 bases sitting between them. Complete variable domain (other parts from reference TRBV7-6 and TRBJ1-1): GAGVSQSPRYKVTKRGQDVALRCDPISGHVSLYWYRQALGQGPEFLTYFNYEAQQDKSGLPNDRFSAERPEGSISTLTIQRTEQRDSAMYRCASSVSGGAKNTEAFFGQGTRLTVV.